This T cell receptor beta chain was sequenced in a study of T cell responses to AZD1222 COVID-19 vaccine. Notes on the study in general: Breadth and depth of Spike-specific TCRs rose after two AZD1222 doses. Regions 160-218 and 743-854 dominated among vaccine-associated CD4 TCRs spanning spike. The donor cohort was predominantly white British with a female majority, and clonal diversity may have been underestimated. Seropositivity was recorded at baseline in only a handful of AZD1222 recipients.

The repertoire was sequenced with immunoSEQ multiplex PCR; TCRdb's copy has only in-frame clones and lacks some. Among 150,000 to 200,000 clones listed, roughly 87% were seen once. The ends lost 5 bases at V and 3 bases at J; junction bases unmatched: 2. CDR1 is MNHEY and CDR2 is SVGEGT in the germline V gene. The CDR3 length is 14 residues. The sample holds one count of this clone. Its specificity is unknown. The J gene is TRBJ2-3, the V gene TRBV6-2 or TRBV6-3; 10 bases match TRBD2. Specimen: peripheral blood, collected 28 days after the second AZD1222 dose. The sequence came from an adult who received the AZD1222 COVID-19 vaccine. In DNA form, the CDR3 reads TGTGCCAGCAGTCTAGCGGGGGAGACAGATACGCAGTATTTT. This translates into CASSLAGETDTQYF.